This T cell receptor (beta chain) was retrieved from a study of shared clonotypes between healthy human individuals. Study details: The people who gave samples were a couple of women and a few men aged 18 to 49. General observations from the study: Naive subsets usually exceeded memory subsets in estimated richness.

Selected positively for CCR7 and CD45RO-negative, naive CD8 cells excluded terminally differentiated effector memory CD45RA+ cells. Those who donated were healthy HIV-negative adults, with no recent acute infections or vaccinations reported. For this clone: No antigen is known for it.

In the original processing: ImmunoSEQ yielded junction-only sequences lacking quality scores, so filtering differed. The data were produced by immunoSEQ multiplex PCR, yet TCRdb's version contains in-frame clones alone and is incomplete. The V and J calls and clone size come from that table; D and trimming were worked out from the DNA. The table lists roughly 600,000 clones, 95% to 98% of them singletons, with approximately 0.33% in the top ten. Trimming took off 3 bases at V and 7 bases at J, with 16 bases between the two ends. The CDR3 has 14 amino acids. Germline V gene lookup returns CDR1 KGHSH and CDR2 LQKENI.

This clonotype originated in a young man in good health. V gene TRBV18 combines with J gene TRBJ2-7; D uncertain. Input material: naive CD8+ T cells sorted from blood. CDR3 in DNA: TGTGCCAGCTCACCCCCGGACGAAATGGATGAGCAGTACTTC. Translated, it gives CASSPPDEMDEQYF.